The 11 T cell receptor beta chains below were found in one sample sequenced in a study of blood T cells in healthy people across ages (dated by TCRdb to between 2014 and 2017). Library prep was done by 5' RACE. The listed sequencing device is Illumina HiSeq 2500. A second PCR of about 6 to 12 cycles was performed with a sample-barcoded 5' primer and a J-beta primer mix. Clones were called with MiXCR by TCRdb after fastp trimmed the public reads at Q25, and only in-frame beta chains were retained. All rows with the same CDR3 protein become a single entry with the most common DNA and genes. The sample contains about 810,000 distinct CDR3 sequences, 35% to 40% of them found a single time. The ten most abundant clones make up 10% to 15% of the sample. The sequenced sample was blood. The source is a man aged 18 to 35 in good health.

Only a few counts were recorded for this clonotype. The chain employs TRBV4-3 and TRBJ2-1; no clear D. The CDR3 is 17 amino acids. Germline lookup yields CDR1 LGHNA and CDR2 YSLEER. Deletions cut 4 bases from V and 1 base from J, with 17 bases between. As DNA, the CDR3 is TGCGCCAGCAGCCCCCTCAAACCCGCAGGATCCTACAATGAGCAGTTCTTC. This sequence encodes CASSPLKPAGSYNEQFF.

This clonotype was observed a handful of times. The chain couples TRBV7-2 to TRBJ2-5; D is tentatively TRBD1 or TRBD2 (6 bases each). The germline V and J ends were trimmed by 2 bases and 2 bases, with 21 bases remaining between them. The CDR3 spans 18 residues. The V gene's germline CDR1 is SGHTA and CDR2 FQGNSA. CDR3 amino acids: CASSLRDLTRGGQETQYF. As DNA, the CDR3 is TGTGCCAGCAGCTTAAGGGACCTAACTAGAGGGGGGCAAGAGACCCAGTACTTC.

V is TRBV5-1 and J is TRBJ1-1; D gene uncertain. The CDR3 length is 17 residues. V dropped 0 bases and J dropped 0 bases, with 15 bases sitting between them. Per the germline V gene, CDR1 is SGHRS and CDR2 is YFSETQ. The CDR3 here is CASSLDGRGAVNTEAFF. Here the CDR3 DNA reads TGCGCCAGCAGCTTGGACGGCCGGGGAGCGGTGAACACTGAAGCTTTCTTT.

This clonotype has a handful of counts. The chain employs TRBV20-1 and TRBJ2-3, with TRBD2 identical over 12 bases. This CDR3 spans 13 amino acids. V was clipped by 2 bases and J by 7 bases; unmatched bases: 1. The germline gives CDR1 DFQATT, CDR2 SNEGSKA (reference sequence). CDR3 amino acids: CSARLAGGNTQYF. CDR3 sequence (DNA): TGCAGTGCTAGACTAGCGGGGGGGAATACGCAGTATTTT.

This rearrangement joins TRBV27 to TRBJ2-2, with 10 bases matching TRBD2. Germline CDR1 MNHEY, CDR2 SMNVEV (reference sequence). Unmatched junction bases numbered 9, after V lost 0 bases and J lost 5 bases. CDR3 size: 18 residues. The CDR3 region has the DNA TGTGCCAGCAGTTTATCGATAGGTTTACTAGCGGGGACCGGGGAGCTGTTTTTT. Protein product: CASSLSIGLLAGTGELFF.

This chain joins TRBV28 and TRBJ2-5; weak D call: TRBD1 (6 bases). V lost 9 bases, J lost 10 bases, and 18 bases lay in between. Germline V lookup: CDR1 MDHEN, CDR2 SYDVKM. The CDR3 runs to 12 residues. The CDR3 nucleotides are TGTGCCAGTCAGGGGACGCCCGGGGTCCAGTACTTC. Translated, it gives CASQGTPGVQYF.

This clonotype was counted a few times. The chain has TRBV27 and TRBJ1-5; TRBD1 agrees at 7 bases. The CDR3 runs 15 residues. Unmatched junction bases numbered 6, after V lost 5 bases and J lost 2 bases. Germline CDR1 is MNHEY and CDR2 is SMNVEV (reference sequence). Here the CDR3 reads CASSPTGQGNQPQHF. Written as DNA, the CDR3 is TGTGCCAGCAGTCCCACCGGACAGGGCAATCAGCCCCAGCATTTT.

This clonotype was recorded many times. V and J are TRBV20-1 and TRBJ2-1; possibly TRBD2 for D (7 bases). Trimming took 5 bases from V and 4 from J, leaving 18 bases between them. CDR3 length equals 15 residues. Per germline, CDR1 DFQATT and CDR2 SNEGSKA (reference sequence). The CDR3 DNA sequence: TGCAGTGCTGGGGGGGTCAGGGGAAGATACAATGAGCAGTTCTTC. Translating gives CSAGGVRGRYNEQFF.

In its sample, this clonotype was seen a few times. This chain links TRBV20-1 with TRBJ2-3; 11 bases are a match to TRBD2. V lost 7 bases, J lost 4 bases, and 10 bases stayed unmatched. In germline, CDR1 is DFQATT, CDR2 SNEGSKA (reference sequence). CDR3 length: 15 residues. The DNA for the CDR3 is TGCAGTGGCCTCCCTCCTAGCGGGGGGTCAGATACGCAGTATTTT. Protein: CSGLPPSGGSDTQYF.

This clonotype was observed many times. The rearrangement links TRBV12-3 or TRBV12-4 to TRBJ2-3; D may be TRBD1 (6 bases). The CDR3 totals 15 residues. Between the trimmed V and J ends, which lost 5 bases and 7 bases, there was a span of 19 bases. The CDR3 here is CASSLNRAPTYTQYF. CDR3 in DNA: TGTGCCAGCAGTCTGAACAGGGCCCCCACCTATACGCAGTATTTT.

The chain's CDR3 is CASSLVQGSSGANVLTF. DNA for the CDR3: TGCGCCAGCAGCTTGGTACAGGGGAGCTCTGGGGCCAACGTCCTGACTTTC. The chain has TRBV5-1 and TRBJ2-6, with 7 nucleotides matching TRBD1. V trimming: 0 bases; J trimming: 0 bases; junction bases outside the gene matches: 3. The CDR3 runs 17 residues. The germline V gene has CDR1 SGHRS and CDR2 YFSETQ.